The T cell receptor (beta chain) described here comes from a study of blood T cell repertoires in COVID-19. Study summary: Collection of acute and convalescent COVID-19 samples took place in the United States, Italy and Spain.

Authors' methods: Estimation of nucleated cell counts relied on the amplification of reference gene primers. Clones were sequenced by immunoSEQ multiplex PCR, and TCRdb holds only the in-frame ones, with some missing. Clone size and the V and J calls come from that table; the DNA yielded D and trimming. The data hold some 70,000 clones, with just under 90% observed a single time. CDR1 is SGDLS and CDR2 is YYNGEE in the germline V gene. The CDR3 totals 16 residues. Trimming shortened V by 0 bases and J by 1 base, and 13 bases separated the two germline ends. Sample: peripheral blood. J is TRBJ2-5 and V is TRBV9; possibly TRBD2 for D (5 bases). This TCR was sampled from a woman at least 80 years old with active COVID-19. CDR3 amino acids: CASSVGGSALQETQYF. The CDR3 DNA reads as TGTGCCAGCAGCGTAGGCGGGTCCGCGCTCCAAGAGACCCAGTACTTC.